The clone carrying this T cell receptor beta chain was recorded many times. Its target is unknown. This sample is part of a study of T cell repertoires in cytomegalovirus infection. Study summary: Peptides in the study included HLA-C-restricted and HLA-B-restricted CMV epitopes. Indicated by public TCR beta signatures were CMV infection and matching HLA type. Study results and caveats: Summed frequency of shared TCR beta families picked out CMV carriers who also had the relevant HLA. There were HLA-C-restricted CMV-specific TCR beta clonotypes dominating the ex vivo response.

Losses at the gene ends were 4 bases for V and 0 bases for J; bases not matched to a gene: 10. The CDR3 spans 17 residues. Looked up from germline, CDR1 is SGHDT and CDR2 is YYEEEE. TCRdb used MiXCR to reprocess the reads, holding one entry per CDR3 protein. The table shows 700,000 to 900,000 distinct CDR3 sequences, with about 28% occurring only once. The clonotype originates from a human donor in good health (CMV status not recorded). Some clones in this sample may be carry-over from other donors' samples. The J gene is TRBJ2-1, the V gene TRBV5-6, with TRBD1 matching over 7 bases. Sequencing used cultured CD8+ T cells from PBMCs, obtained from culture after CMV antigen stimulation. CDR3 region: CASSGRMGQSSYNEQFF. CDR3 nucleotide sequence: TGTGCCAGCAGCGGCCGGATGGGACAGAGCTCCTACAATGAGCAGTTCTTC.